The 17 T cell receptor beta chains listed next were all sequenced from one sample in a study of tumor-infiltrating lymphocytes in primary liver carcinoma. The investigators made TCR beta cDNA from approximately 0.5 ug total RNA, using a constant-region primer. Sequencing libraries for TCR beta derived from three nested multiplex PCR rounds that used slightly modified ARM-PCR. With TRBV1-TRBV30 forward primers and a C-beta reverse primer, the first two PCR rounds were run for approximately 10 cycles each. One entry per CDR3 protein results from TCRdb running MiXCR on the multiplex PCR reads. The sample has tens of thousands of distinct CDR3 sequences, over 60% seen once. Extraction of RNA together with DNA used 20-30 mg of unsorted bulk tissue. Sequencing input: liver tumor tissue from sampling region 5. Stated subset: tumor region T5, tumor centre. Receptors were obtained from a middle-aged man with primary liver carcinoma and hepatitis B virus infection.

This clonotype was counted only a few times. A read error is possible here, since a much larger clone lies one base away. The gene calls are TRBV5-1 and TRBJ2-2; 7 positions agree with TRBD1. The CDR3 length is 15 residues. Germline CDR1 reads SGHRS; CDR2 reads YFSETQ. The DNA for the CDR3 is TGCGCCAGCAGCCCAGAGAACAGGGGTCACGGGGAGCCGTTTTTT. It yields the protein CASSPENRGHGEPFF. The full variable domain, with the rest looked up from reference TRBV5-1 and TRBJ2-2, is KAGVTQTPRYLIKTRGQQVTLSCSPISGHRSVSWYQQTPGQGLQFLFEYFSETQRNKGNFPGRFSGRQFSNSRSEMNVSTLELGDSALYLCASSPENRGHGEPFFGEGSRLTVL.

A word on this clonotype: The junction differs from germline at one of its ends, possibly a read error. This rearrangement joins TRBV6-1 to TRBJ2-3; the D gene could be TRBD1 or TRBD2 (5 bases each). This CDR3 region has 12 residues. CDR1 MNHNS and CDR2 SASEGT come from the germline V gene. CDR3 protein: CAVGELTDTHYF. CDR3 sequence (DNA): TGTGCCGTAGGGGAGCTCACAGATACGCACTATTTT.

The table lists this clonotype with many counts. The chain employs TRBV5-5 and TRBJ1-2; 7 bases line up with TRBD1. The germline gives CDR1 SGHKS, CDR2 YYEKEE (reference sequence). J lost 6 bases, V lost 6 bases, and 11 bases had no gene match. CDR3 size: 14 residues. The CDR3: CASTLLGGGNGYTF. Written as DNA, the CDR3 is TGTGCCAGCACCCTTTTAGGGGGCGGAAATGGCTACACCTTC. The full variable domain, its missing parts supplied by reference TRBV5-5 and TRBJ1-2, is DAGVTQSPTHLIKTRGQQVTLRCSPISGHKSVSWYQQVLGQGPQFIFQYYEKEERGRGNFPDRFSARQFPNYSSELNVNALLLGDSALYLCASTLLGGGNGYTFGSGTRLTVV.

Note on this clonotype: The junction departs from germline at one end; a sequencing error may be responsible. The chain employs TRBV11-2 and TRBJ2-7; D is ambiguous. The CDR3 spans 14 residues. Germline CDR1 reads SGHAT; CDR2 reads FQNNGV. The CDR3 region is CASSPRHLTYEQYF. The CDR3, as DNA: TGTGCCAGCAGCCCCCGCCACCTTACCTACGAGCAGTACTTT.

The chain employs TRBV18 and TRBJ2-2; 7 bases are a match to TRBD2. The V gene end was trimmed by 4 bases and the J gene end by 2 bases; junction bases not matched to a gene: 7. The CDR3 contains 16 residues. Germline assignment: CDR1 KGHSH and CDR2 LQKENI. The CDR3 DNA is TGTGCCAGCTCACGTCAGCGGGACGTAAACACCGGGGAGCTGTTTTTT. Its protein product is CASSRQRDVNTGELFF. Full variable domain (missing parts from reference TRBV18 and TRBJ2-2): NAGVMQNPRHLVRRRGQEARLRCSPMKGHSHVYWYRQLPEEGLKFMVYLQKENIIDESGMPKERFSAEFPKEGPSILRIQQVVRGDSAAYFCASSRQRDVNTGELFFGEGSRLTVL.

The chain recombines TRBV7-8 with TRBJ2-7, with D perhaps assigned TRBD1 or TRBD2 (5 bases each). Germline assignment: CDR1 SGHVS and CDR2 FQNEAQ. The CDR3 is 14 amino acids. V was trimmed by 0 bases and J by 3 bases, leaving 9 bases between them. The CDR3 coding sequence is TGTGCCAGCAGCTTAGCGGGGACGGACTACGAGCAGTACTTC. This sequence encodes CASSLAGTDYEQYF.

The genes are TRBV6-5 and TRBJ2-2; a possible D gene is TRBD2 (5 bases). The CDR3 spans 14 residues. The germline gives CDR1 MNHEY, CDR2 SVGAGI. Between the trimmed V and J ends, which lost 4 bases and 14 bases, there was a span of 20 bases. The CDR3 DNA reads TGTGCCAGCAGTTGCTCCAGTATTGCCGGGAAACTGTTTTTT. Protein: CASSCSSIAGKLFF.

J is TRBJ1-4 and V is TRBV4-1, with D perhaps TRBD1 (5 bases). The germline V gene encodes CDR1 MGHRA and CDR2 YSYEKL. The CDR3 loop spans 19 amino acids. Between the trimmed V and J ends, which lost 3 bases and 9 bases, there was a span of 29 bases. The CDR3 spells CASSQNRQGGIGTNKKLFF. The CDR3, as DNA: TGCGCCAGCAGCCAGAATAGGCAGGGTGGTATCGGAACCAATAAAAAACTGTTTTTT.

Note on this clonotype: One end of the junction is discordant with germline, which a read error may explain. The gene calls are TRBV6-1 and TRBJ1-2; D is unclear. This CDR3 region has 13 residues. Germline V lookup: CDR1 MNHNS, CDR2 SASEGT. This chain's CDR3 is CASSERVSDGYIF. In nucleotides, the CDR3 is TGTGCCAGCAGTGAAAGGGTGTCTGATGGCTACATCTTC.

In regard to this clonotype: The junction departs from germline at one end; a sequencing error may be responsible. The CDR3 nucleotides read TGTGCCATCAGTGAGTCGGGACAAGACCAGTTTTTC. The encoded protein is CAISESGQDQFF. The V call is TRBV10-3, the J call TRBJ2-1; D is perhaps TRBD1 (6 bases). The CDR3 loop spans 12 amino acids. The germline V gene encodes CDR1 ENHRY and CDR2 SYGVKD.

In its sample, this clonotype was seen many times. This chain uses TRBV28 with TRBJ2-7, with D unclear. Per germline, CDR1 MDHEN and CDR2 SYDVKM. The CDR3 totals 16 residues. The V and J ends lost 1 base and 2 bases respectively, with 15 bases between them. CDR3 amino acids: CASSLYPSRPTYEQYF. CDR3 coding DNA: TGTGCCAGCAGTTTATACCCCTCCCGGCCGACCTACGAGCAGTACTTC. The full variable domain, in which reference TRBV28 and TRBJ2-7 provide the parts outside the CDR3, is DVKVTQSSRYLVKRTGEKVFLECVQDMDHENMFWYRQDPGLGLRLIYFSYDVKMKEKGDIPEGYSVSREKKERFSLILESASTNQTSMYLCASSLYPSRPTYEQYFGPGTRLTVT.

CDR3 loop: CAWSLSLRKALPAEKLFF. The CDR3 DNA sequence: TGTGCCTGGAGTCTATCACTACGCAAGGCGTTGCCAGCGGAAAAACTGTTTTTT. The J gene is TRBJ1-4, the V gene TRBV30, with no clear D. CDR3 length: 18 residues. Germline CDR1 GTSNPN, CDR2 SVGIG (reference sequence). V gave up 2 bases and J gave up 8 bases, with 27 bases separating them.

As regards this clonotype: The CDR3 carries no conserved terminal phenylalanine or tryptophan, so it likely arises from a read error. This rearrangement joins TRBV12-3 or TRBV12-4 to TRBJ2-2, with TRBD2 as a possible D gene (6 bases). Deletions cut 6 bases from V and 5 bases from J, with 22 bases between. This CDR3 spans 17 amino acids. CDR3 sequence (DNA): TGTGCCAGCAGCGCCGGGACTCCTGTCATAGGTACCGGGGAGCTGTTTCTT. Encoded protein: CASSAGTPVIGTGELFL.

With regard to this clonotype: The germline gene is not matched at one end of the junction; a read error may be the cause. The chain carries TRBV5-4 and TRBJ2-2, with 7 bases identical to TRBD1. The CDR3 spans 15 residues. Germline V gene sequence: CDR1 SGHNT, CDR2 YYREEE (reference sequence). CDR3 protein: CASSKQDRNTGELFF. As DNA, the CDR3 is TGTGCCAGCAGCAAACAGGACAGGAACACCGGAGAGCTGTTTTTT.

This clonotype has more than one count but fewer than ten. The junction does not match germline at one end; this may be a read error. The rearrangement joins TRBV11-2 to TRBJ1-2; 9 nucleotides align to TRBD1. The germline gives CDR1 SGHAT, CDR2 FQNNGV. The CDR3 has 15 residues. CDR3 sequence (DNA): TGTGCCAGCAGCTTCTCCGGGGACAGGGCCTTTGGCTACACGTTC. It specifies CASSFSGDRAFGYTF.

A remark on this clonotype: Here the CDR3 omits its conserved ending phenylalanine or tryptophan, so a read error is the likely source. It is unclear where the CDR3 begins or ends on the DNA, so no DNA is shown, and the CDR3 is as TCRdb lists it. The J gene is TRBJ2-5, the V gene TRBV28; the tabulated D call, TRBD1, remains unverified against the DNA. Including both end residues, the CDR3 is 13 amino acids long. The V gene's germline CDR1 is MDHEN and CDR2 SYDVKM. The CDR3 loop reads CASSVTRDGGRYS.

About this clonotype itself: The DNA is omitted, as the CDR3 cannot be located on it reliably, and the CDR3 follows TCRdb's listing. The CDR3 protein is CASSERFGSGTGELLF. The chain combines TRBV10-1 with TRBJ2-2; the table's D call of TRBD2 was not tested on the DNA. The CDR3 length is 16 residues, termini included. Germline V gene data show CDR1 as WNHNN and CDR2 as SYGVQD (reference sequence).